This TCR beta chain was profiled in a study of blood T cells in healthy people across ages. Each sample had at least 6 million PBMCs isolated. With V trimmed by 8 bases and J by 2 bases, 9 bases remained unmatched. The CDR3 length is 15 residues. Germline V CDR1 and CDR2: MDHEN, SYDVKM. The use of a sample-barcoded 5' primer and a J-beta primer mix characterized a second PCR of roughly 6 to 11 cycles. In TCRdb, the 5' RACE reads were re-called with MiXCR into one record per CDR3 protein. The table shows about 1.8 million distinct CDR3 sequences, with less than 50% occurring only once. Notes on this clonotype: Its antigen is as yet unknown.

Study results and caveats: Roughly linear declines in TCR beta diversity per million T cells occurred with age. PBMCs were not sorted, which prevented a conclusive comparison of naive versus antigen-experienced cells. Among long-lived donors, naive CD4+ cells were more numerous and diversity higher than in aged donors.

The sequence was obtained from a woman in her thirties or forties in good health. The specimen sequenced was blood. The chain couples TRBV28 to TRBJ2-3; 8 bases are a match to TRBD2. The CDR3 sequence: CASSNERGSTDTQYF. The CDR3 DNA sequence: TGTGCCAGCTCTAACGAGCGGGGGTCCACAGATACGCAGTATTTT.